This TCR beta chain was sequenced in a study of Graves' ophthalmopathy and Graves' hyperthyroidism. This CDR3 spans 15 amino acids. The V and J ends lost 4 bases and 3 bases, in that order; junction bases with no gene match: 3. Germline assignment: CDR1 SGHNT and CDR2 YYREEE (reference sequence). General observations from the study: Predictions made by the model for ophthalmopathy progression reached approximately 70% sensitivity and less than 80% specificity. With approximately 88% sensitivity and around 81% specificity, a 13-signature model separated ophthalmopathy from stable hyperthyroidism.

Amplifying from RNA transcripts, the study obtained TCR beta CDR3 regions. A first-round RT-PCR used HTBI primers, followed by a second-round multiplex PCR. Each CDR3 protein gets one entry after TCRdb re-called the multiplex PCR reads with MiXCR. This table has around 670,000 distinct CDR3 sequences, 40% appearing once. With respect to this clonotype: The antigen is undetermined.

The receptor was derived from an adult man with Graves' ophthalmopathy. The V and J genes are TRBV5-4 and TRBJ2-6; 8 nucleotides agree with TRBD1. Specimen: peripheral blood. In DNA, the CDR3 is TGTGCCAGCAGCCAGGGGGCACATGGGGCCAACGTCCTGACTTTC. Its protein is CASSQGAHGANVLTF.